The next 8 T cell receptor beta chains were all read from a single sample in a study of blood T cell repertoires in COVID-19. Assay: immunoSEQ multiplex PCR; the TCRdb copy retains only in-frame clones and omits some. Of roughly 300,000 clones in the sample, 80% to 90% were seen once. Sequencing input: PBMCs or T cells enriched from blood (not recorded which). The receptors were gathered from a man between 25 and 39 years old who had recovered from COVID-19.

The CDR3 spells CAISDHTTGDEKLFF. The CDR3 nucleotides are TGTGCCATCAGTGACCATACGACAGGGGATGAAAAACTGTTTTTT. This sequence joins TRBV10-3 and TRBJ1-4, with 8 bases matching TRBD1. The CDR3 has 15 residues. The germline V gene has CDR1 ENHRY and CDR2 SYGVKD. The trim removed 3 bases at V and 6 bases at J, leaving 6 bases unmatched.

J is TRBJ1-1 and V is TRBV30; 9 nucleotides match TRBD1. The germline V gene encodes CDR1 GTSNPN and CDR2 SVGIG (reference sequence). CDR3 length equals 12 residues. The junction had 3 bases not matched to a gene; V was cut back by 0 bases and J by 10 bases. In DNA form, the CDR3 reads TGTGCCTGGAGTGTCGTGACAGGGGGAGCTTTCTTT. Translated: CAWSVVTGGAFF.

V usage is TRBV6-2 or TRBV6-3 and J usage is TRBJ2-5, with TRBD2 matching over 11 bases. Germline CDR1 is MNHEY and CDR2 is SVGEGT. Trimming cost V 4 bases and J 4 bases; bases outside gene matches: 5. This CDR3 region has 15 residues. Here the CDR3 reads CASSSHSGGGETQYF. CDR3 bases: TGTGCCAGCAGTTCCCATAGCGGGGGGGGAGAGACCCAGTACTTC.

The chain carries TRBV28 and TRBJ2-5, with TRBD2 matching over 14 bases. The CDR3 runs to 15 residues. CDR1 and CDR2 from the germline V gene are MDHEN and SYDVKM. With V trimmed by 6 bases and J by 5 bases, 5 bases remained unmatched. DNA for the CDR3: TGTGCCAGCAGCCGCCGACTAGCGGGGGGGGAGACCCAGTACTTC. It codes for CASSRRLAGGETQYF.

The chain uses TRBV11-2 and TRBJ2-7; 7 bases are shared with TRBD2. From germline, CDR1 is SGHAT and CDR2 FQNNGV. Trimming at V came to 6 bases and at J to 0 bases, leaving 11 bases not matched to a gene. The CDR3 consists of 16 residues. The CDR3 reads CASRAGVGQTSYEQYF. The CDR3 DNA is TGTGCCAGCAGGGCGGGGGTTGGGCAGACCTCCTACGAGCAGTACTTC.

This sequence joins TRBV7-9 and TRBJ2-4; 11 bases align to TRBD1. Losses at the gene ends were 4 bases for V and 2 bases for J; bases not matched to a gene: 4. The CDR3 is 16 residues long. CDR1 SEHNR and CDR2 FQNEAQ come from the germline V gene (reference sequence). The CDR3 DNA is TGTGCCAGCAGCTGGGAGGACAGGGGGCCCAAAAACATTCAGTACTTC. Encoded protein: CASSWEDRGPKNIQYF.

The chain employs TRBV3-1 (or the pseudogene TRBV3-2) and TRBJ2-6; no clear D gene. This CDR3 is built from 15 residues. CDR1 is LGHDT, CDR2 YNNKEL, per germline (reference sequence). V dropped 1 base and J dropped 2 bases, with 6 bases sitting between them. The CDR3 nucleotides read TGTGCCAGCAGCCAAGCTTCCCCTGGGGCCAACGTCCTGACTTTC. Its translation: CASSQASPGANVLTF.

This clone has at least ten counts. J is TRBJ2-5 and V is TRBV6-4; no reliable D call. This CDR3 has 14 amino acids. V was clipped by 0 bases and J by 5 bases, with 10 bases between them. CDR1 and CDR2 (germline): MRHNA, SNTAGT. CDR3: CASSDSAESETQYF. As DNA, the CDR3 is TGTGCCAGCAGTGACTCGGCGGAGTCGGAGACCCAGTACTTC.